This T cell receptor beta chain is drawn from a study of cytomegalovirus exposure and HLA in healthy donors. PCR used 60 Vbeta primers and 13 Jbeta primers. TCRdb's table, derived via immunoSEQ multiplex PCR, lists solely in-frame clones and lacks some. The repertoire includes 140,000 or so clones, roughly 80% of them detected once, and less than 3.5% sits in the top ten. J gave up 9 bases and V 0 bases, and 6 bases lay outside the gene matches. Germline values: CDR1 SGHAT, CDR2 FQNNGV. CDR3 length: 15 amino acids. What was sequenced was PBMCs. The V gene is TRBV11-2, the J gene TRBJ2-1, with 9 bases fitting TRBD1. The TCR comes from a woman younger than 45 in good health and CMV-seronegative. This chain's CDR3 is CASSLEVATGGEQFF. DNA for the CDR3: TGTGCCAGCAGCTTAGAAGTCGCGACAGGGGGTGAGCAGTTCTTC.